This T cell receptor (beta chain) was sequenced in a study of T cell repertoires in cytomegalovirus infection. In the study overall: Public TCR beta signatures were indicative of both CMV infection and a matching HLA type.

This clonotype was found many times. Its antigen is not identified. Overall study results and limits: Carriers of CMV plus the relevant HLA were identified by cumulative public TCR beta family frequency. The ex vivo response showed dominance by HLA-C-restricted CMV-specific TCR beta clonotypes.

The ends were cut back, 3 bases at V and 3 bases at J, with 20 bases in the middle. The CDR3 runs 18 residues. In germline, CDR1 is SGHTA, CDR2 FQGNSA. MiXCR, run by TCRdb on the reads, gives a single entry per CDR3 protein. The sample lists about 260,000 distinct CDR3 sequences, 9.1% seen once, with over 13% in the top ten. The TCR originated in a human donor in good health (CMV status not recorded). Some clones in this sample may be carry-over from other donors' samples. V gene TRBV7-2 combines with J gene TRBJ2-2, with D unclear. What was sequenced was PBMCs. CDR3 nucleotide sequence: TGTGCCAGCAGCTTCCGAGTTCTTCAGCCTTGGGACACCGGGGAGCTGTTTTTT. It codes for CASSFRVLQPWDTGELFF.